This T cell receptor (beta chain) is drawn from a study of blood T cells in healthy people across ages. The authors ran a second PCR of about 6 to 11 cycles using a sample-barcoded 5' primer and a J-beta primer mix. TCRdb re-called the 5' RACE reads through MiXCR, storing one row per CDR3 protein. Of 710,000 or so distinct CDR3 sequences in the sample, roughly 32% were seen once. This CDR3 region has 13 residues. V lost 5 bases and J 3 bases, leaving 13 bases between the germline ends. Germline V gene lookup returns CDR1 DFQATT and CDR2 SNEGSKA (reference sequence). This clonotype was picked up many times.

The genes are TRBV20-1 and TRBJ1-2; the D gene is possibly TRBD1 (5 bases). This receptor was identified in an elderly woman in good health. Sequencing was carried out using blood. The CDR3 reads CSARAGRDYGYTF. In nucleotides, the CDR3 is TGCAGTGCTCGAGCGGGCAGGGACTATGGCTACACCTTC.